This note documents a single T cell receptor (beta chain) sequence. Profiled with immunoSEQ multiplex PCR; TCRdb holds only in-frame clones, not every one. The table lists around 48,000 clones, approximately 85% of them singletons. This entry belongs to a study of OX40 agonist ivuxolimab in advanced cancers. At the level of the study: An agonistic human IgG2 monoclonal antibody against OX40 (CD134) was given.

Trimming removed 5 bases at V and 7 bases at J, with 9 bases between. The CDR3 consists of 13 residues. Germline loops: CDR1 SGHAT, CDR2 FQDESV (reference sequence). The sequence was obtained from an adult with an advanced solid tumor such as melanoma, head and neck, liver or kidney cancer. This rearrangement joins TRBV11-1 to TRBJ1-6; unclear D gene. This specimen was CD4+ or CD8+ T cells sorted from blood, taken in a trial of the OX40 agonist ivuxolimab. CDR3 sequence (DNA): TGTGCCAGCAGCCAGCAACAGAATTCACCCCTCCACTTT. Encoded protein: CASSQQQNSPLHF.